The sequence of this T cell receptor (beta chain) was determined in a study of cytomegalovirus exposure and HLA in healthy donors. Primers: 60 Vbeta forward and 13 Jbeta reverse. Generated by immunoSEQ multiplex PCR, the TCRdb table keeps only in-frame clones and is missing some. In the table there are about 130,000 clones, about three quarters of which are singletons. Per germline, CDR1 SGHAT and CDR2 FQNNGV. The V gene lost 8 bases and the J gene lost 5 bases, with 15 bases spanning the gap. CDR3 length equals 13 residues. This clonotype was obtained from a middle-aged man in good health and CMV-seronegative. The genes are TRBV11-2 and TRBJ1-1; D is perhaps TRBD1 (5 bases). Sequenced material: PBMCs. The CDR3 here is CASRSGGYTEAFF. In DNA form, the CDR3 reads TGTGCCAGCCGATCCGGGGGATATACTGAAGCTTTCTTT.